This TCR beta chain was identified in a study of blood T cells in healthy people across ages. J was trimmed by 10 bases and V by 4 bases; bases with no gene match: 10. The CDR3 has 14 residues. Germline V lookup: CDR1 SGHDN, CDR2 FVKESK. The second PCR ran about 6 to 11 cycles with a sample-barcoded 5' primer and J-beta primers. Every sample gave at least 3 million paired-end reads containing CDR3. MiXCR, applied by TCRdb to the 5' RACE reads, yields one record per CDR3 protein. The sample lists more than 650,000 distinct CDR3 sequences, 20% to 30% occurring once. This clonotype has more than one count but fewer than ten. What it recognizes is unknown. General observations from the study: Strong correlation existed between TCR beta diversity and naive T cell percentage.

This same sample was also taken into another study, of T cells of mothers and their children. In that study: Samples were obtained from a few healthy Caucasian mothers and their six children.

The chain combines TRBV14 with TRBJ1-2; 9 bases agree with TRBD1. This receptor was identified in a boy aged 10-17 years in good health. Sequenced material: blood. The CDR3 loop reads CASSPRLDRGSYTF. The CDR3 DNA follows: TGTGCCAGCAGCCCCAGACTGGACAGGGGATCCTACACCTTC.